These 21 T cell receptor beta chains were sequenced from one sample in a study of T cell responses to AZD1222 COVID-19 vaccine. This table comes from immunoSEQ multiplex PCR, and its TCRdb copy is limited to in-frame clones, with some not included. This table holds some 130,000 clones, 85% to 95% found once. Specimen: peripheral blood, collected on day 0 of AZD1222 vaccination. These receptors all stem from an adult in good health.

The rearrangement uses TRBV6-5 and TRBJ1-5; TRBD1 matches 8 bases. Germline V CDR1 and CDR2: MNHEY, SVGAGI. The CDR3 is made up of 15 amino acids. V was pared by 5 bases and J by 5 bases, with 8 bases of the junction left unmatched. This CDR3 is CASSPRGRGHQPQHF. For the CDR3, the DNA is TGTGCCAGCAGTCCACGGGGCAGGGGGCATCAGCCCCAGCATTTT.

The rearrangement joins TRBV19 to TRBJ1-2, with D hard to call. Trimming pared 5 bases from V and 4 bases from J, leaving 8 bases between. The CDR3 loop spans 12 amino acids. Looked up from germline, CDR1 is LNHDA and CDR2 is SQIVND (reference sequence). In DNA, the CDR3 is TGTGCCAGTAGTGCGGGATTCTATGGCTACACCTTC. Residues: CASSAGFYGYTF.

The table lists this clone with a count of one. The chain recombines TRBV9 with TRBJ1-1; tentative D call: TRBD1 (5 bases). Germline V gene lookup returns CDR1 SGDLS and CDR2 YYNGEE. The CDR3 has 16 amino acids. Trimming left V 0 bases short and J 2 bases short, with 14 bases between. As DNA, the CDR3 is TGTGCCAGCAGCGTAGGGTCGGGGCTGACCAACACTGAAGCTTTCTTT. Amino acids: CASSVGSGLTNTEAFF.

The chain combines TRBV19 with TRBJ1-2; TRBD1 matches at 9 bases. The length of the CDR3 is 15 residues. After removal of 5 bases from V and 4 bases from J, the junction contained 8 bases not matched to a gene. The V gene's germline CDR1 is LNHDA and CDR2 SQIVND (reference sequence). CDR3 nucleotides: TGTGCCAGTAGTCCCGGACAGGGGACGGCCTATGGCTACACCTTC. Residues: CASSPGQGTAYGYTF.

The J gene is TRBJ2-1, the V gene TRBV7-2; 7 bases line up with TRBD2. This CDR3 spans 13 amino acids. J gave up 3 bases and V 5 bases, and 1 base lay outside the gene matches. The germline V gene encodes CDR1 SGHTA and CDR2 FQGNSA. CDR3 DNA sequence: TGTGCCAGCAGCCCGGGGGGCTACAATGAGCAGTTCTTC. Protein product: CASSPGGYNEQFF.

This clone turned up a few times. The chain is built from TRBV12-3 or TRBV12-4 and TRBJ1-1; D unclear. The ends were cut back, 2 bases at V and 5 bases at J, with 9 bases in the middle. The CDR3 is 13 residues long. CDR3 amino acids: CASSLWLGTEAFF. CDR3 nucleotides: TGTGCCAGCAGTTTATGGCTTGGGACTGAAGCTTTCTTT.

The CDR3 DNA reads as TGTGCCAGCCAGGCGGGGGTTAACACTGAAGCTTTCTTT. This translates into CASQAGVNTEAFF. This chain links TRBV9 with TRBJ1-1, with D maybe TRBD1 (5 bases). Trimming took 7 bases from V and 2 from J, leaving 12 bases between them. Germline V gene lookup returns CDR1 SGDLS and CDR2 YYNGEE. The CDR3 length is 13 residues.

The V and J genes are TRBV3-1 (or the pseudogene TRBV3-2) and TRBJ1-4; D not certain. Germline V lookup: CDR1 LGHDT, CDR2 YNNKEL (reference sequence). The CDR3 consists of 14 residues. Trimming left V 5 bases short and J 11 bases short, with 18 bases between. The CDR3 spells CASSEWAAEKKLFF. The CDR3 region has the DNA TGTGCCAGCAGCGAGTGGGCGGCGGAGAAGAAACTGTTTTTT.

The chain recombines TRBV7-6 with TRBJ2-3; 13 bases are shared with TRBD2. V shed 5 bases, J shed 6 bases, and the junction held 5 bases outside the gene matches. Germline lookup yields CDR1 SGHVS and CDR2 FNYEAQ. The CDR3 contains 15 residues. DNA for the CDR3: TGTGCCAGCAGCCGACTAGCGGGGGGTCGGGATACGCAGTATTTT. Protein: CASSRLAGGRDTQYF.

The rearrangement uses TRBV30 and TRBJ1-3; D is perhaps TRBD1 (6 bases). Germline V gene lookup returns CDR1 GTSNPN and CDR2 SVGIG (reference sequence). This CDR3 has 15 amino acids. The V end lost 5 bases, the J end lost 4 bases, and 18 bases lay between the germline ends. The DNA of the CDR3 is TGTGCCTGGGAGACCCCACAGGGATTAGGAAACACCATATATTTT. This translates into CAWETPQGLGNTIYF.

The chain carries TRBV9 and TRBJ1-2, with D uncertain. Germline V gives CDR1 SGDLS, CDR2 YYNGEE. V was pared by 0 bases and J by 3 bases, with 9 bases between. This CDR3 has 14 amino acids. Here the CDR3 DNA reads TGTGCCAGCAGCGTAGCCCCGAGCGACTATGGCTACACCTTC. Protein: CASSVAPSDYGYTF.

The J gene is TRBJ1-1, the V gene TRBV20-1; D unresolved. The CDR3 contains 11 residues. V lost 1 base and J 1 base, leaving 1 base between the germline ends. CDR1 and CDR2 (germline): DFQATT, SNEGSKA (reference sequence). The CDR3 sequence: CSARGNTEAFF. Written as DNA, the CDR3 is TGCAGTGCTAGAGGGAACACTGAAGCTTTCTTT.

The CDR3 here is CASSFSLAAPGELFF. The CDR3 coding sequence is TGTGCCAGCAGCTTCTCCTTGGCGGCGCCCGGGGAGCTGTTTTTT. This chain links TRBV5-5 with TRBJ2-2; D remains ambiguous. From germline, CDR1 is SGHKS and CDR2 YYEKEE (reference sequence). V lost 2 bases and J 6 bases, leaving 14 bases between the germline ends. The CDR3 is 15 residues long.

The J gene is TRBJ1-5, the V gene TRBV20-1; 9 nucleotides align to TRBD1. The trim removed 3 bases at V and 7 bases at J, leaving 7 bases unmatched. The V gene's germline CDR1 is DFQATT and CDR2 SNEGSKA (reference sequence). This CDR3 comprises 14 residues. CDR3 sequence reads: CSASHRQGGQPQHF. The CDR3 region has the DNA TGCAGTGCTAGTCATCGACAGGGGGGCCAGCCCCAGCATTTT.

CDR3 residues: CASSQTPTRGTEAFF. CDR3 nucleotide sequence: TGTGCCAGCAGCCAAACCCCCACGAGGGGCACTGAAGCTTTCTTT. The chain recombines TRBV3-1 (or the pseudogene TRBV3-2) with TRBJ1-1, with D tentatively TRBD1 (5 bases). The CDR3 consists of 15 residues. Germline-derived CDR1 and CDR2 are LGHDT and YNNKEL (reference sequence). V lost 2 bases to trimming and J lost 4 bases, with 14 bases between them.

This chain uses TRBV30 with TRBJ1-3; unclear D gene. Germline V gives CDR1 GTSNPN, CDR2 SVGIG (reference sequence). CDR3 length equals 14 residues. The V end lost 4 bases, the J end lost 0 bases, and 10 bases lay between the germline ends. The CDR3 here is CAWKDLHSGNTIYF. CDR3 nucleotides: TGTGCCTGGAAGGACCTGCACTCTGGAAACACCATATATTTT.

V and J are TRBV4-1 and TRBJ1-2, with D tentatively TRBD1 (6 bases). With 2 bases removed from V and 4 bases from J, the gap between germline ends came to 11 bases. CDR1 MGHRA and CDR2 YSYEKL come from the germline V gene. This CDR3 is 14 amino acids long. The CDR3 coding sequence is TGCGCCAGCAGCCAAATACCGGACAGCTATGGCTACACCTTC. This translates into CASSQIPDSYGYTF.

The chain carries TRBV7-2 and TRBJ2-5; D tentatively reads TRBD1 or TRBD2 (5 bases each). The CDR3 loop spans 15 amino acids. From germline, CDR1 is SGHTA and CDR2 FQGNSA. The V and J ends lost 8 bases and 5 bases respectively, with 21 bases between them. The CDR3 region is CASRYLSGRGETQYF. The CDR3 DNA is TGTGCCAGCCGCTATCTCTCAGGGAGAGGGGAGACCCAGTACTTC.

This rearrangement joins TRBV2 to TRBJ2-7; 7 nucleotides agree with TRBD2. The CDR3 sequence is 17 residues long. With V trimmed by 1 base and J by 2 bases, 11 bases remained unmatched. Germline CDR1 SNHLY, CDR2 FYNNEI. The CDR3 DNA reads TGTGCCAGCAGTGAAGTTGGGAGCGGCGGGGGAGCCTACGAGCAGTACTTC. Encoded protein: CASSEVGSGGGAYEQYF.

J is TRBJ1-5 and V is TRBV7-9, with 7 bases that match TRBD1. Germline loops: CDR1 SEHNR, CDR2 FQNEAQ (reference sequence). The CDR3 is made up of 13 amino acids. With 3 bases clipped from V and 10 bases from J, the junction kept 6 bases outside the gene matches. CDR3: CASSLDRRGPQHF. The CDR3 bases are TGTGCCAGCAGCTTGGACAGGAGGGGACCCCAGCATTTT.

The chain links TRBV24-1 to TRBJ1-2; D might be TRBD1 (5 bases). V gave up 4 bases and J gave up 10 bases, with 9 bases separating them. Germline values: CDR1 KGHDR, CDR2 SFDVKD. The CDR3 runs to 11 residues. The CDR3 region has the DNA TGTGCCACCAGTGACCAGGGTTACTACACCTTC. Translated: CATSDQGYYTF.